This TCR beta chain was recovered during a study of blood T cell repertoires in COVID-19. Here immunoSEQ multiplex PCR was the method, and the copy in TCRdb shows in-frame clones only, minus some. The profile shows approximately 170,000 clones, 80% to 90% of them singletons. The CDR3 runs 12 residues. With 3 bases clipped from V and 4 bases from J, the junction kept 3 bases outside the gene matches. Germline CDR1 is DFQATT and CDR2 is SNEGSKA (reference sequence). The chain recombines TRBV20-1 with TRBJ2-7; 7 nucleotides line up with TRBD2. The receptor's source is a woman in her forties or fifties who had recovered from COVID-19. Sequenced: PBMCs or T cells enriched from blood (not recorded which). The CDR3 reads CSASAGDYEQYF. In DNA, the CDR3 is TGCAGTGCTAGTGCGGGGGATTACGAGCAGTACTTC.